This is a list of T cell receptor beta chains from one sample in a study of shared clonotypes between healthy human individuals. TCRdb's copy holds only in-frame clones and misses some; the assay was immunoSEQ multiplex PCR. The sample holds about 2 million clones, roughly 94% seen once. Sequences were obtained from naive CD4+ T cells sorted from blood. These receptors were taken from a man aged 18-30 years in good health. Both conserved end residues are part of each CDR3. The D gene is left open where the match is weak. Not every row has a clone size; where given, it reads once, few, many or a size class.

J gene	D gene	clone size	V gene	CDR3 protein	CDR3 DNA
TRBJ1-5	.	once	TRBV30	CAWSGGNGNQPQHF	TGTGCCTGGAGTGGGGGTAATGGCAATCAGCCCCAGCATTTT
TRBJ2-7	TRBD1	.	TRBV5-1	CASSETGTGVSEQYF	TGCGCCAGCAGCGAAACCGGGACAGGGGTTTCCGAGCAGTACTTC
TRBJ1-1	.	.	TRBV2	CASRTVENTEAFF	TGTGCCAGCCGGACAGTCGAGAACACTGAAGCTTTCTTT
TRBJ2-3	.	.	TRBV10-3	CAISEFGGPSTDTQYF	TGTGCCATCAGTGAGTTTGGGGGCCCTAGCACAGATACGCAGTATTTT
TRBJ2-3	.	.	TRBV5-1	CASSFTYQGTDTQYF	TGCGCCAGCAGTTTTACCTATCAGGGGACAGATACGCAGTATTTT
TRBJ2-7	TRBD1	.	TRBV5-3	CARSLSLRGGFYEQYF	TGTGCCAGAAGCCTTTCCCTAAGAGGGGGCTTTTACGAGCAGTACTTC
TRBJ2-7	TRBD2	.	TRBV4-2	CASSQAASSGAYEQYF	TGTGCCAGCAGCCAAGCGGCAAGTAGCGGGGCCTACGAGCAGTACTTC
TRBJ1-2	.	.	TRBV7-2	CASSLKGGAPGNYGYTF	TGTGCCAGCAGCTTAAAGGGGGGCGCCCCTGGAAACTATGGCTACACCTTC
TRBJ1-2	TRBD1	.	TRBV27	CASSRGQGNYGYTF	TGTGCCAGCAGTAGGGGACAGGGTAACTATGGCTACACCTTC
TRBJ2-1	TRBD2	.	TRBV4-3	CASSPSGGRYNEQFF	TGCGCCAGCAGCCCTAGCGGAGGGCGCTACAATGAGCAGTTCTTC
TRBJ1-4	TRBD1	.	TRBV6-1	CASRQTGANEKLFF	TGTGCCAGCAGGCAGACAGGGGCCAACGAAAAACTGTTTTTT
TRBJ2-7	TRBD1	.	TRBV6-1	CASSGGQGSSYEQYF	TGTGCCAGCAGTGGAGGACAGGGGAGCTCCTACGAGCAGTACTTC
TRBJ1-6	.	.	TRBV5-4	CASSLGGGYNSPLHF	TGTGCCAGCAGCTTGGGAGGGGGGTATAATTCACCCCTCCACTTT
TRBJ1-1	.	.	TRBV5-8	CASSPGGRPTNTEAFF	TGTGCCAGCAGCCCTGGAGGCAGGCCCACGAACACTGAAGCTTTCTTT
TRBJ1-2	.	.	TRBV4-1	CASSQGQGYYGYTF	TGCGCCAGCAGCCAAGGCCAGGGGTACTATGGCTACACCTTC
TRBJ2-3	TRBD1	.	TRBV10-3	CAIRDRGSTDTQYF	TGTGCCATCAGGGACAGGGGATCTACAGATACGCAGTATTTT
TRBJ2-7	TRBD1	few	TRBV11-2	CASSSRQGSYEQYF	TGTGCCAGCAGCTCCAGACAGGGGAGCTACGAGCAGTACTTC
TRBJ2-7	.	.	TRBV15	CATSNSDEQYF	TGTGCCACCAGCAACTCCGACGAGCAGTACTTC
TRBJ1-1	.	.	TRBV18	CASSQNQVRNTEAFF	TGTGCCAGCTCACAAAACCAGGTCAGGAACACTGAAGCTTTCTTT
TRBJ1-5	.	.	TRBV10-2	CASSESRDNQPQHF	TGCGCCAGCAGTGAGTCCAGGGACAATCAGCCCCAGCATTTT
TRBJ2-4	.	.	TRBV6-5	CASSPEAAKNIQYF	TGTGCCAGCAGTCCCGAGGCAGCCAAAAACATTCAGTACTTC
TRBJ1-5	TRBD1	.	TRBV28	CASSRTGNSNQPQHF	TGTGCCAGCAGCCGGACAGGGAATAGCAATCAGCCCCAGCATTTT
TRBJ1-2	.	once	TRBV28	CASSLGWHKANSGYGYTF	TGTGCCAGCAGTTTAGGGTGGCACAAGGCCAATAGCGGGTATGGCTACACCTTC
TRBJ2-2	.	.	TRBV6-5	CASGRGILTGELFF	TGTGCCAGCGGGAGGGGGATCCTCACCGGGGAGCTGTTTTTT
TRBJ2-7	.	.	TRBV19	CASKGRTYEQYF	TGTGCCAGTAAGGGCAGGACCTACGAGCAGTACTTC
TRBJ1-2	TRBD1	.	TRBV6-1	CASRQDRTRSNGYTF	TGTGCCAGCAGACAGGACAGGACCCGGTCTAATGGCTACACCTTC
TRBJ1-6	TRBD1	few	TRBV18	CASSPPTGVNSPLHF	TGTGCCAGCTCACCTCCGACAGGGGTGAATTCACCCCTCCACTTT
TRBJ1-1	TRBD1	.	TRBV19	CASSLWDRGNTEAFF	TGTGCCAGTAGTCTGTGGGACAGGGGGAACACTGAAGCTTTCTTT
TRBJ1-3	.	.	TRBV2	CASSERTAGNTIYF	TGTGCCAGCAGTGAACGGACAGCTGGAAACACCATATATTTT
TRBJ2-1	.	.	TRBV5-1	CASLVGPGYNEQFF	TGCGCCAGCTTAGTCGGGCCAGGGTACAATGAGCAGTTCTTC
TRBJ2-5	TRBD1	.	TRBV6-1	CASSEQGAWQETQYF	TGTGCCAGCAGTGAGCAGGGGGCCTGGCAAGAGACCCAGTACTTC
TRBJ2-2	.	.	TRBV2	CASRGRSNTGELFF	TGTGCCAGCCGCGGACGGAGTAACACCGGGGAGCTGTTTTTT
TRBJ2-7	.	.	TRBV5-1	CASSPETLPYEQYF	TGCGCCAGCAGCCCGGAGACGCTTCCCTACGAGCAGTACTTC
TRBJ1-5	.	.	TRBV18	CASSEGGDQPQHF	TGTGCCAGCTCGGAAGGGGGGGATCAGCCCCAGCATTTT
TRBJ2-7	TRBD2	.	TRBV7-9	CASSLEGTREGSSYEQYF	TGTGCCAGCAGCTTAGAGGGGACTAGGGAAGGGAGCTCCTACGAGCAGTACTTC
TRBJ2-1	TRBD1	.	TRBV6-1	CASRPGQNNEQFF	TGTGCCAGCAGGCCGGGACAGAACAATGAGCAGTTCTTC
TRBJ1-4	.	.	TRBV4-1	CASSQGFPRGNAEKLFF	TGCGCCAGCAGCCAAGGATTTCCCCGGGGGAACGCTGAAAAACTGTTTTTT
TRBJ1-6	.	.	TRBV9	CASSVRANSPLHF	TGTGCCAGCAGCGTACGAGCGAATTCACCCCTCCACTTT
TRBJ1-5	.	.	TRBV28	CASSFAGQGIVPQHF	TGTGCCAGCAGTTTCGCTGGCCAGGGGATTGTGCCCCAGCATTTT
TRBJ1-1	TRBD1	.	TRBV19	CASSSRQGTMNTEAFF	TGTGCCAGTAGTTCCCGACAGGGAACAATGAACACTGAAGCTTTCTTT
TRBJ2-7	TRBD2	.	TRBV30	CAWRIAGGSGEQYF	TGTGCCTGGAGAATAGCGGGAGGGTCGGGCGAGCAGTACTTC
TRBJ1-6	TRBD1	.	TRBV7-2	CASSSDRGPESPLHF	TGTGCCAGCAGCTCGGACAGGGGGCCGGAATCACCCCTCCACTTT
TRBJ1-1	.	few	TRBV6-1	CASSVLRDTEAFF	TGTGCCAGCAGTGTCCTAAGGGACACTGAAGCTTTCTTT
TRBJ2-7	TRBD1	.	TRBV19	CAGGQGGEQYF	TGTGCCGGAGGACAGGGGGGTGAGCAGTACTTC
TRBJ2-3	TRBD2	once	TRBV30	CAWSTGGPEDTQYF	TGTGCCTGGAGTACGGGAGGGCCCGAAGATACGCAGTATTTT
TRBJ1-5	.	.	TRBV21-1	CASSKALTGHQPQHF	TGTGCCAGCAGCAAAGCCCTGACAGGGCATCAGCCCCAGCATTTT
TRBJ2-1	.	.	TRBV30	CAWSVSANEQFF	TGTGCCTGGAGTGTGTCAGCGAATGAGCAGTTCTTC
TRBJ2-2	.	.	TRBV5-1	CASSWARMNTGELFF	TGCGCCAGCAGCTGGGCTAGGATGAACACCGGGGAGCTGTTTTTT
TRBJ1-6	TRBD1	.	TRBV9	CASSPGDSRNSPLHF	TGTGCCAGCAGCCCAGGGGACAGCCGGAATTCACCCCTCCACTTT
TRBJ1-1	TRBD1	.	TRBV19	CASRTQGTEAFF	TGTGCCAGTAGAACACAGGGGACTGAAGCTTTCTTT
TRBJ1-4	TRBD1	.	TRBV28	CASSSRDRGLEKLFF	TGTGCCAGCAGTTCCCGGGACAGGGGGCTTGAAAAACTGTTTTTT
TRBJ2-2	.	.	TRBV7-8	CASSLVLDTGELFF	TGTGCCAGCAGCTTAGTGTTGGACACCGGGGAGCTGTTTTTT
TRBJ2-3	.	once	TRBV30	CACSVGLDTQYF	TGTGCCTGCTCAGTCGGCCTAGATACGCAGTATTTT
TRBJ1-3	.	.	TRBV7-2	CASSLVELSGNTIYF	TGTGCCAGCAGCTTAGTGGAGTTGTCTGGAAACACCATATATTTT
TRBJ1-1	TRBD1	.	TRBV6-5	CASRTHRGDTEAFF	TGTGCCAGCAGGACGCACAGGGGGGATACTGAAGCTTTCTTT